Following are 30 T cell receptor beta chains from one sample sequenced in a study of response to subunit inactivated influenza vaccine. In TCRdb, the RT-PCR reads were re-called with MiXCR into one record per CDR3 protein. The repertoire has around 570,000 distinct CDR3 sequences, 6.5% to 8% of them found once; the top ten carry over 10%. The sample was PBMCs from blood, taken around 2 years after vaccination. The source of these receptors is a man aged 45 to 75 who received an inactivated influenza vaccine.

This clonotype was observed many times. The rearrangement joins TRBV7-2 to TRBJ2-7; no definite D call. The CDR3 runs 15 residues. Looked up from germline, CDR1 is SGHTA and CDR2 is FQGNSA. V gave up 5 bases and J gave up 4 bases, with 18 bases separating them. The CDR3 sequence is CASSPTMVPEYEQYF. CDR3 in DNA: TGTGCCAGCAGCCCAACCATGGTTCCTGAGTACGAGCAGTACTTC.

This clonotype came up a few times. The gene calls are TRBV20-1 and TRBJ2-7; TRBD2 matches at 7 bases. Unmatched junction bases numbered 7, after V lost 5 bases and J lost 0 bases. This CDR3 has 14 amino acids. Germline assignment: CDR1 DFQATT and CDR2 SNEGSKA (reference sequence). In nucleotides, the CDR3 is TGCAGTGCTCGCGGGACTACGGGCTCCTACGAGCAGTACTTC. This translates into CSARGTTGSYEQYF.

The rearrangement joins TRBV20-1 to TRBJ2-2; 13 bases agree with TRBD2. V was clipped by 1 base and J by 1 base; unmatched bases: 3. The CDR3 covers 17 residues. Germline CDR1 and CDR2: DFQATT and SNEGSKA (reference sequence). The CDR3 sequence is CSARGLAGGQNTGELFF. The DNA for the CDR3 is TGCAGTGCTAGAGGACTAGCGGGGGGCCAGAACACCGGGGAGCTGTTTTTT.

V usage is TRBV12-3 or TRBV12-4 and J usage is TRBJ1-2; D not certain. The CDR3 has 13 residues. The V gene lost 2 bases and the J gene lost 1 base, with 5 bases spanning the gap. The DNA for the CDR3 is TGTGCCAGCAGTTTAACAGATAACTATGGCTACACCTTC. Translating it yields CASSLTDNYGYTF.

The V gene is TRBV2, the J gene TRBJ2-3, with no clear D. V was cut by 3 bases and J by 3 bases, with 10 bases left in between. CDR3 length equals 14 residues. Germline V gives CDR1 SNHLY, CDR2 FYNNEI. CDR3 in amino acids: CASSELRSTDTQYF. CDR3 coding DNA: TGTGCCAGCAGTGAGCTTCGGTCGACAGATACGCAGTATTTT.

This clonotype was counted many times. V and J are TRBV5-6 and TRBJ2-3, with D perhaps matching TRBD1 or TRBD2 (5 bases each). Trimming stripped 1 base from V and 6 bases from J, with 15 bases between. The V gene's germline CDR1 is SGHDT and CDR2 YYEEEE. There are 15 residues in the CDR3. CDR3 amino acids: CASSLYREEGDTQYF. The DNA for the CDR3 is TGTGCCAGCAGCTTGTATCGGGAAGAGGGGGATACGCAGTATTTT.

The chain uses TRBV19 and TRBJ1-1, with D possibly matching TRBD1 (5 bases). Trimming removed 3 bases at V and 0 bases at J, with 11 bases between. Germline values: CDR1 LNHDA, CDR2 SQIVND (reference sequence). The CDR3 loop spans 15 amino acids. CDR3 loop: CASSMSNRMNTEAFF. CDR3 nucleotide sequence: TGTGCCAGTAGTATGTCTAACAGGATGAACACTGAAGCTTTCTTT.

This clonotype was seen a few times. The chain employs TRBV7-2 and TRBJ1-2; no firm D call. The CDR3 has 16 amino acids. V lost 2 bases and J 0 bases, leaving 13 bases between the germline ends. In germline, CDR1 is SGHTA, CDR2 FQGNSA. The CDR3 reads CASSLTGTEPNYGYTF. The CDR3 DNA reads TGTGCCAGCAGCTTAACGGGAACCGAACCTAACTATGGCTACACCTTC.

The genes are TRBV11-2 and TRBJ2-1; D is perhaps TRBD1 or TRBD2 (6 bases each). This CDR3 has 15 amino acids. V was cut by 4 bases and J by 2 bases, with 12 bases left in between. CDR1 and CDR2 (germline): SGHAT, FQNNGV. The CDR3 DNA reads TGTGCCAGCAGCTCCCTTGGGGGGCCCTACAATGAGCAGTTCTTC. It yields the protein CASSSLGGPYNEQFF. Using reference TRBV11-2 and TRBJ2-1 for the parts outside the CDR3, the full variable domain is EAGVAQSPRYKIIEKRQSVAFWCNPISGHATLYWYQQILGQGPKLLIQFQNNGVVDDSQLPKDRFSAERLKGVDSTLKIQPAKLEDSAVYLCASSSLGGPYNEQFFGPGTRLTVL.

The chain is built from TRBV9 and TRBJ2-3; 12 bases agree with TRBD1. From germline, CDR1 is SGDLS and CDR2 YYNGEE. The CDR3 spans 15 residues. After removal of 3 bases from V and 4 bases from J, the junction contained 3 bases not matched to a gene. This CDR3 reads CASSDGTGGADTQYF. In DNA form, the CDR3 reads TGTGCCAGCAGCGACGGGACAGGGGGCGCAGATACGCAGTATTTT.

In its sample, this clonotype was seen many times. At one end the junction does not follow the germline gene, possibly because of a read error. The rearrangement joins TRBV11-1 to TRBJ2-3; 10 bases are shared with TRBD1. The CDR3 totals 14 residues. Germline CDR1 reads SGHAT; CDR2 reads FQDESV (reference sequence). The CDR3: CASSLDRGQDTQYF. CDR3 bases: TGTGCCAGCAGTTTAGACAGGGGGCAGGATACGCAGTATTTT.

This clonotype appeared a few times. CDR3 residues: CASSIPTGGTLGYTF. The CDR3 nucleotides read TGTGCCAGCAGTATCCCGACAGGAGGGACTCTTGGCTACACCTTC. This chain uses TRBV12-3 or TRBV12-4 with TRBJ1-2, with D maybe TRBD1 (6 bases). The CDR3 runs 15 residues. V lost 5 bases, J lost 7 bases, and 20 bases lay in between.

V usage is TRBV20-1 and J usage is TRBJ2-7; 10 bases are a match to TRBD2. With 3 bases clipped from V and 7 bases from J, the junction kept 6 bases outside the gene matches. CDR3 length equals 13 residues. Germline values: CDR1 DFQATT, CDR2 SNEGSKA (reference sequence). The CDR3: CSARPSGSYEQYF. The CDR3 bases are TGCAGTGCTAGGCCTAGCGGGAGTTATGAGCAGTACTTC.

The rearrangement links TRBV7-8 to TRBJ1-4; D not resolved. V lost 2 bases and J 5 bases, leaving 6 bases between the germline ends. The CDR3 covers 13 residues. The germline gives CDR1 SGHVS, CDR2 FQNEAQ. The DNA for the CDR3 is TGTGCCAGCAGCTTAAGGCGGAATGAAAAACTGTTTTTT. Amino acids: CASSLRRNEKLFF.

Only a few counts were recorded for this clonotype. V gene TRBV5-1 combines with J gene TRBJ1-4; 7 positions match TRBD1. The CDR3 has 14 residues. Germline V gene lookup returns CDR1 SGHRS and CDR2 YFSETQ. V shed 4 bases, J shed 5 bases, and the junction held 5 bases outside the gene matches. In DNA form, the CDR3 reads TGCGCCAGCAGCGGGGACAGTAGAAATGAAAAACTGTTTTTT. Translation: CASSGDSRNEKLFF.

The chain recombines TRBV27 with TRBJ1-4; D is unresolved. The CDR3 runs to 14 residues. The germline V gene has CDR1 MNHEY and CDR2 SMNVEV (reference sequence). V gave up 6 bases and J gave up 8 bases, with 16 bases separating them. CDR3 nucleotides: TGTGCCAGCAGGAGGACCTCCCTGGGGGAAAAACTGTTTTTT. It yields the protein CASRRTSLGEKLFF.

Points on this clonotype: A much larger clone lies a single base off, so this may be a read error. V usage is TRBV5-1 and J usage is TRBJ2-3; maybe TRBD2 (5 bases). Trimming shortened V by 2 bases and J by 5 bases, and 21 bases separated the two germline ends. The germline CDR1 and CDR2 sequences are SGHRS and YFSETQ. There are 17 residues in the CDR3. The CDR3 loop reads CASSFALLVGAVDTQYF. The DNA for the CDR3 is TGCGCCAGCAGCTTTGCCCTACTAGTGGGAGCTGTAGATACGCAGTATTTT.

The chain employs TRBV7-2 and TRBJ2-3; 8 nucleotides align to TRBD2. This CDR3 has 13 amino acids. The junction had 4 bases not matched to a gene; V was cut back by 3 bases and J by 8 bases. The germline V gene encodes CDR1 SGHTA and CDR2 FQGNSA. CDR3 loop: CASSFEGLGTQYF. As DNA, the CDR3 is TGTGCCAGCAGCTTCGAGGGACTAGGTACGCAGTATTTT.

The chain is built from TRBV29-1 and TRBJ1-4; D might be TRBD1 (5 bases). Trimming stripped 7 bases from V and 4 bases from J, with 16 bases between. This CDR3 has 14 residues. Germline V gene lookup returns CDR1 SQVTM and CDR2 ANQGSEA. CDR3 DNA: TGCAGCGCCACCGGGACGGCCGGTAATGAAAAACTGTTTTTT. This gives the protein CSATGTAGNEKLFF.

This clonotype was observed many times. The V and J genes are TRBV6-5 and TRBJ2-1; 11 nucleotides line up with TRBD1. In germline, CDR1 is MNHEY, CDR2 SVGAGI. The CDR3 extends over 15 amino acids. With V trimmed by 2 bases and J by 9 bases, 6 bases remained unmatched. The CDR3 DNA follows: TGTGCCAGCAGTTACCCAGGACAGGGGGCTGGTGAGCAGTTCTTC. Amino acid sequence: CASSYPGQGAGEQFF.

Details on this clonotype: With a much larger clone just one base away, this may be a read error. In DNA, the CDR3 is TGCGCCGGCAGGCCCGGGACAGGGAATGAAAAACTGTTTTTT. Amino acids: CAGRPGTGNEKLFF. The chain couples TRBV5-1 to TRBJ1-4, with TRBD1 matching over 9 bases. The CDR3 is 14 residues long. Germline CDR1 SGHRS, CDR2 YFSETQ.

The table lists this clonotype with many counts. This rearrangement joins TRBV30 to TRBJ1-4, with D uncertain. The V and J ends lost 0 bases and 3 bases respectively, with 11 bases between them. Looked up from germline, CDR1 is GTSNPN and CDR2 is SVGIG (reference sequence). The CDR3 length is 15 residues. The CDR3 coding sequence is TGTGCCTGGAGTGTAAAGCTGGGGTCTAATGAAAAACTGTTTTTT. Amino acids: CAWSVKLGSNEKLFF.

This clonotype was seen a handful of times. The CDR3 reads CAGRDRGTDTQYF. The CDR3 DNA reads as TGTGCCGGCCGGGACAGGGGAACAGATACGCAGTATTTT. This rearrangement joins TRBV7-2 to TRBJ2-3; 10 bases map to TRBD1. With 11 bases clipped from V and 3 bases from J, the junction kept 5 bases outside the gene matches. Germline V gene sequence: CDR1 SGHTA, CDR2 FQGNSA. The CDR3 loop spans 13 amino acids.

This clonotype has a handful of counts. The CDR3 bases are TGTGCCAGCACCCAGGGACAGGTCACTGAAGCTTTCTTT. This encodes CASTQGQVTEAFF. The rearrangement uses TRBV2 and TRBJ1-1; 8 positions agree with TRBD1. V trimming: 7 bases; J trimming: 4 bases; junction bases outside the gene matches: 5. The length of the CDR3 is 13 residues. Germline CDR1 is SNHLY and CDR2 is FYNNEI.

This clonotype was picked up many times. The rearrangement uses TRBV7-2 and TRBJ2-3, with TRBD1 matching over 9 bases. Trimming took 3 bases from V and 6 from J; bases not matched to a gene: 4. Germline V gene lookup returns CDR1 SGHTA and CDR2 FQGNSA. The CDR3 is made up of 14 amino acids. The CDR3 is CASSFDRGSDTQYF. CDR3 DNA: TGTGCCAGCAGCTTTGACAGGGGGTCCGATACGCAGTATTTT.

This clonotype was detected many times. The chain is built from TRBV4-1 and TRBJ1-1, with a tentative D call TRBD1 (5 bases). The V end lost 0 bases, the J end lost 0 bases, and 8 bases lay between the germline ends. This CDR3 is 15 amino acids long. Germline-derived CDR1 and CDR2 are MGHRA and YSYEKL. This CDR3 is CASSQEGTVNTEAFF. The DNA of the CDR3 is TGCGCCAGCAGCCAAGAAGGGACGGTGAACACTGAAGCTTTCTTT.

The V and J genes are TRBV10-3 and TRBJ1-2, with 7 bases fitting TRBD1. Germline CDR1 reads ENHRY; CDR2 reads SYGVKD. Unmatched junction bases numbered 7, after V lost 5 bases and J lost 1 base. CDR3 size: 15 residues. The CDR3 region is CAISPWDRYNYGYTF. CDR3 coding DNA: TGTGCCATCAGTCCTTGGGACAGATATAACTATGGCTACACCTTC.

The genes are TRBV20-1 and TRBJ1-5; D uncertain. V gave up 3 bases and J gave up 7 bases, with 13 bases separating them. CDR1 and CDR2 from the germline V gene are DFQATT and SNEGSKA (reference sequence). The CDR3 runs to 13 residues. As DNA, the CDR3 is TGCAGTGCTAGGGGCCAGCTGCTGCAGCCCCAGCATTTT. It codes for CSARGQLLQPQHF.

The chain's CDR3 is CASGLTGIQETQYF. Written as DNA, the CDR3 is TGTGCCAGCGGACTGACAGGGATCCAAGAGACCCAGTACTTC. This chain links TRBV7-9 with TRBJ2-5, with TRBD1 matching 7 bases. Germline CDR1 SEHNR, CDR2 FQNEAQ (reference sequence). The CDR3 is made up of 14 amino acids. Unmatched junction bases numbered 7, after V lost 8 bases and J lost 1 base. Filled out from reference TRBV7-9 and TRBJ2-5, the complete variable domain reads DTGVSQNPRHKITKRGQNVTFRCDPISEHNRLYWYRQTLGQGPEFLTYFQNEAQLEKSRLLSDRFSAERPKGSFSTLEIQRTEQGDSAMYLCASGLTGIQETQYFGPGTRLLVL.

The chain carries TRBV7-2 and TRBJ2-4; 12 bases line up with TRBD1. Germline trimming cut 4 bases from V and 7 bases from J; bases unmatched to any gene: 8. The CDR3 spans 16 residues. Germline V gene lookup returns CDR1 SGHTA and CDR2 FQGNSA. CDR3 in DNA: TGTGCCAGCAGCTCCCGGGACAGGGGGCTGAGGAACATTCAGTACTTC. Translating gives CASSSRDRGLRNIQYF.